This T cell receptor beta chain was recorded in a study of cytomegalovirus exposure and HLA in healthy donors. Study as a whole: Per a later analysis, the roughly 680 first-cohort and 120 or so validation repertoires shared one platform. Study-wide findings and caveats: Published work reported that the classifier diagnosed cytomegalovirus status with high specificity and sensitivity. Among TCR beta chains, those listed as cytomegalovirus-associated numbered approximately 150. In vitro testing confirmed a few CMV-associated chains as specific for CMV antigens.

The CDR3 has 13 amino acids. V dropped 6 bases and J dropped 6; count of bases not matched to a gene: 2. Germline CDR1 is SNHLY and CDR2 is FYNNEI. With regard to this clone: What it binds is not known.

The method was immunoSEQ multiplex PCR; TCRdb's version includes in-frame clones alone and lacks a portion of them. The table has 150,000 to 200,000 clones, 85% seen once. The sample comprised PBMCs. The V and J genes are TRBV2 and TRBJ2-2, with 9 positions matching TRBD1. The clonotype comes from a man aged 18 to 30 in good health and CMV-seropositive. The CDR3 bases are TGTGCCAGCAGAGGGACAGGGTCCGGGGAGCTGTTTTTT. It codes for CASRGTGSGELFF.